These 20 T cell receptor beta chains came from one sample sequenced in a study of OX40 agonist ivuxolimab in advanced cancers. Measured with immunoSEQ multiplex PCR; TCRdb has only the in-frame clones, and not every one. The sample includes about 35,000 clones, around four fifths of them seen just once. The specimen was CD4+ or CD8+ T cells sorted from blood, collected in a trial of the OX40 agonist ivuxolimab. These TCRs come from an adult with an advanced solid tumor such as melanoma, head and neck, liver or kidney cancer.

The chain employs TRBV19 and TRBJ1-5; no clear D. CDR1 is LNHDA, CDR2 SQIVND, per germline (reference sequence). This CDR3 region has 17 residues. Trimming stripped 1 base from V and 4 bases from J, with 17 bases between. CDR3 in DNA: TGTGCCAGTAGTATAGGGCCGATGTGGGTAGGAAATCAGCCCCAGCATTTT. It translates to CASSIGPMWVGNQPQHF.

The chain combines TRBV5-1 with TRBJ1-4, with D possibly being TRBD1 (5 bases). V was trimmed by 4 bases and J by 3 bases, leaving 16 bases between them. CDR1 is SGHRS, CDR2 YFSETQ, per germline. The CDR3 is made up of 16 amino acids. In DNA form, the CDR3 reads TGCGCCAGCAGCCGACGAACTGACAGCTCTAATGAAAAACTGTTTTTT. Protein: CASSRRTDSSNEKLFF.

The CDR3 DNA reads TGTGCCAGCAGCTTGACAGACAATCAGCCCCAGCATTTT. It codes for CASSLTDNQPQHF. The rearrangement joins TRBV7-9 to TRBJ1-5, with D tentatively TRBD1 (5 bases). The V gene's germline CDR1 is SEHNR and CDR2 FQNEAQ (reference sequence). CDR3 length: 13 amino acids. The germline V and J ends were trimmed by 3 bases and 3 bases, with 6 bases remaining between them.

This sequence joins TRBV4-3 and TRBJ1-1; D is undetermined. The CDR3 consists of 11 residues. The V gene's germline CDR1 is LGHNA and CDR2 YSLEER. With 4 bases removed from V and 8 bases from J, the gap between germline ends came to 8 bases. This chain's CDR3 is CASSRESEAFF. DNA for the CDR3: TGCGCCAGCAGCCGGGAGTCCGAAGCTTTCTTT.

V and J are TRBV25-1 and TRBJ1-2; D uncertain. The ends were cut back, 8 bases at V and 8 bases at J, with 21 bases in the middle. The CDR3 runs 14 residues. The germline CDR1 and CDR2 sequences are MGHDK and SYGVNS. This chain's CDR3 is CASSLEGFRGGYTF. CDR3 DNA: TGTGCCAGCTCCTTGGAGGGATTTCGTGGCGGCTACACCTTC.

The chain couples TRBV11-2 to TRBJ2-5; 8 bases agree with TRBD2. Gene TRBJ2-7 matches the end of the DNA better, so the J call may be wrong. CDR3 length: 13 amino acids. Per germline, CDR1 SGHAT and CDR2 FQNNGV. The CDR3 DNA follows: TGTGCCAGCAGCCCCGGGACTAGCTACGAGCAGTACTTC. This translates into CASSPGTSYEQYF.

DNA for the CDR3: TGTGCCAGCATACTAGCGGGCGGAAGGGACCAAGAGACCCAGTACTTC. Translation: CASILAGGRDQETQYF. V gene TRBV25-1 combines with J gene TRBJ2-5; 9 bases map to TRBD2. V was clipped by 7 bases and J by 0 bases; unmatched bases: 9. CDR1 and CDR2 from the germline V gene are MGHDK and SYGVNS. The CDR3 sequence is 16 residues long.

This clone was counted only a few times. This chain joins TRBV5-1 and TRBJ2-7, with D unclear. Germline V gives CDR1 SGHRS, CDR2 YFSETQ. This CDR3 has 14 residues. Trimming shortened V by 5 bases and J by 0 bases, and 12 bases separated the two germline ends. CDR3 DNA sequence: TGCGCCAGCAGTGGTTGGGGTTACTCCTACGAGCAGTACTTC. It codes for CASSGWGYSYEQYF.

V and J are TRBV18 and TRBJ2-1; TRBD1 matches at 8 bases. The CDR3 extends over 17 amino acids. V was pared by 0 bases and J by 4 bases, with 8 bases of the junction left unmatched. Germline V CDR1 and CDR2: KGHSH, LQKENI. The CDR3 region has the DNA TGTGCCAGCTCACCACCGGGACAGGTCGTAGCTTACAATGAGCAGTTCTTC. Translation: CASSPPGQVVAYNEQFF.

DNA for the CDR3: TGTGCCAGCAGCTTGCTCGGGGGGATAGACTCCTACGAGCAGTACTTC. Translation gives CASSLLGGIDSYEQYF. This chain connects TRBV5-5 to TRBJ2-7; 7 positions agree with TRBD2. Germline lookup yields CDR1 SGHKS and CDR2 YYEKEE (reference sequence). This CDR3 region has 16 residues. The V segment lost 1 base and the J segment 0 bases; nucleotides outside the gene matches: 7.

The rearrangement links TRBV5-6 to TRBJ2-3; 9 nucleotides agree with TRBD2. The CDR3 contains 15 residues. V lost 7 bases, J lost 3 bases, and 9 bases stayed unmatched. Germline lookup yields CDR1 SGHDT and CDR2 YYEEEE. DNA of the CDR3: TGTGCCAGCGACCAAGCGGGGGGTCGTACAGATACGCAGTATTTT. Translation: CASDQAGGRTDTQYF.

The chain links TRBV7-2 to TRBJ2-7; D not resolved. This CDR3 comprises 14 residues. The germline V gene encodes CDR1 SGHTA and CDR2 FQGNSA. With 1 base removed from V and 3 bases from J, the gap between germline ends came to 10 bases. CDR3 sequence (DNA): TGTGCCAGCAGCTTAGGACCCTCAGTCTACGAGCAGTACTTC. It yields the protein CASSLGPSVYEQYF.

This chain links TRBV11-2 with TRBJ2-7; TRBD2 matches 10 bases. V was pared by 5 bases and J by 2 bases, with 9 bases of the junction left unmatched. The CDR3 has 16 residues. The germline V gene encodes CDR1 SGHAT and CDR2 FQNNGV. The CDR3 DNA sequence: TGTGCCAGCAGCGCTCCGCGACTAGCGGGCGCCTACGAGCAGTACTTC. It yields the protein CASSAPRLAGAYEQYF.

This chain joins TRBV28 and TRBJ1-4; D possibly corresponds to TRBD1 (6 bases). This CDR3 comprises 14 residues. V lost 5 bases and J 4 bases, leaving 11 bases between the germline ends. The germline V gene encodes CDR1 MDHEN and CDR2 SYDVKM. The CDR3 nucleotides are TGTGCCAGCAGTACGGGGGCGCTTAATGAAAAACTGTTTTTT. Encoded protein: CASSTGALNEKLFF.

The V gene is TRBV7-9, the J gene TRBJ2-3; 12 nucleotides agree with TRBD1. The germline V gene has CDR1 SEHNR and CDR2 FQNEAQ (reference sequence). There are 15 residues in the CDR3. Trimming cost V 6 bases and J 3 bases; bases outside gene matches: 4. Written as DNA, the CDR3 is TGTGCCAGCAGAAGGGACAGGGGGCTGACAGATACGCAGTATTTT. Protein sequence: CASRRDRGLTDTQYF.

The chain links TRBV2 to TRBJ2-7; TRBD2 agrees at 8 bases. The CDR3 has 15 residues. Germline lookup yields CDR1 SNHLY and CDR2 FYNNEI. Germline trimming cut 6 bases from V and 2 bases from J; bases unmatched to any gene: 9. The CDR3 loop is CASRLSGGYPYEQYF. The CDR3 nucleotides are TGTGCCAGCAGGCTAAGCGGGGGTTACCCCTACGAGCAGTACTTC.

This CDR3 reads CACQRGPEQFF. CDR3 DNA: TGTGCCTGCCAGAGGGGACCTGAGCAGTTCTTC. The chain links TRBV30 to TRBJ2-1; either TRBD1 or TRBD2 may supply D (5 bases each). The ends were cut back, 6 bases at V and 9 bases at J, with 12 bases in the middle. CDR1 and CDR2 (germline): GTSNPN, SVGIG (reference sequence). CDR3 length: 11 residues.

CDR3 residues: CASNPRAGGPGELFF. The CDR3 DNA reads TGTGCCAGCAACCCCCGGGCGGGGGGGCCCGGGGAGCTGTTTTTT. The rearrangement links TRBV7-6 to TRBJ2-2; TRBD2 agrees at 9 bases. J was trimmed by 6 bases and V by 7 bases; bases with no gene match: 9. The CDR3 covers 15 residues. Germline V gene lookup returns CDR1 SGHVS and CDR2 FNYEAQ.

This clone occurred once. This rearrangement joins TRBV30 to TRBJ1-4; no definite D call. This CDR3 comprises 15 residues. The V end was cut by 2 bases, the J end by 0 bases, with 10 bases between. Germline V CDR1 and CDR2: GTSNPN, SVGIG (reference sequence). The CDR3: CAWSLGQATNEKLFF. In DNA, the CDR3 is TGTGCCTGGAGTCTCGGCCAGGCAACTAATGAAAAACTGTTTTTT.

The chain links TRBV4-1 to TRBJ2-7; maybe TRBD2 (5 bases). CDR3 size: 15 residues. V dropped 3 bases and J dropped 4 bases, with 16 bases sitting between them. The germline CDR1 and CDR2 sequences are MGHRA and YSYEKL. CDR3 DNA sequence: TGCGCCAGCAGCCACCCCGGACGGGATCGATACGAGCAGTACTTC. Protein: CASSHPGRDRYEQYF.